This T cell receptor (beta chain) was recorded in a study of T cells after yellow fever vaccination (dated by TCRdb to the late 2010s). Regarding the complete study: The SMART-Seq v4 Ultra Low Input RNA kit was used to prepare libraries from fractions with low cell numbers. Bulk PBMC replicates and cell subsets were isolated from blood drawn at multiple timepoints before and after both primary and secondary immunization. To follow T-cell clones before and after both primary and booster YFV17D yellow fever vaccination, bulk TCR alpha and beta repertoires underwent longitudinal sequencing. Two healthy male donors, one aged 18 to 30 and one aged 30 to 40 years, made up the cohort.

There are many counts of this clonotype. What this receptor recognizes is not known. No quality values exist for individual bases; no much larger clone is one base distant. The sequencer was an Illumina NovaSeq 6000. Synthesis of TCR cDNA relied on 5'RACE template switching, a step that introduced a universal primer site along with unique molecular identifiers. Priming for cDNA synthesis came from both the TCR alpha and TCR beta constant segments. Library amplification used two PCR steps, and the second PCR step added sample barcodes and sequencing adapters. Sequencing of libraries was performed on Illumina HiSeq 2500 (2x100 bp) or NovaSeq (2x150 bp). On the study's bioinformatics: MIGEC was used to demultiplex reads and collapse the reads into UMI consensus sequences, and MiXCR was used for V(D)J alignment. Using edgeR on replicate PBMC samples, clonotypes were called vaccine-responding if FDR was below 0.01 and the log2 fold change was above 5 up to day 15. Bulk clonotypes were assigned CD4 or CD8 identity according to which sequenced CD4 or CD8 repertoire held them at higher abundance. TCRdb reprocessing: public reads trimmed at Q25 with fastp, clones called with MiXCR, in-frame beta chains kept. Each record represents a unique CDR3 protein, reported with the most common genes and DNA among its rows. In this record, the V and J calls reflect TCRdb's handling and not the investigators' own analysis. The sample has 300,000 to 350,000 distinct CDR3 sequences on record, approximately 4.5% of them singletons. Roughly a fifth of the sample is in the top ten clones.

The label giving this sample's treatment or condition can be read as: live attenuated yellow fever vaccine strain. Two biological replicates of bulk PBMCs were collected at each blood-draw timepoint. PBMCs were isolated from peripheral blood using a standard Ficoll-Paque protocol. TriZol was used to extract RNA from bulk PBMCs, CD4 and CD8 fractions, and dextramer-positive and dextramer-negative fractions. CDR3 length: 15 amino acids, cysteine to phenylalanine. Left in the record is the CDR3 DNA by itself, 45 bases read in frame from the first base. Via the germline V gene, CDR1 is MGHRA and CDR2 YSYEKL. Deletion took 4 bases off V and 2 bases off J, with a span of 15 bases between the germline ends. General conclusions and limits of the study: Compared with the primary T-cell response, the secondary T-cell response was weaker but faster, peaking on day 5 rather than day 15. The study included only two donors, which limits how far the findings can be generalized. Computational filtering was required because FACS-sorted repertoires could contain abundant contaminating clonotypes from the bulk population. After the booster, most clones that had expanded after primary vaccination were detected again (over 95% of CD4 and under 90% of CD8), suggesting broad maintenance of memory. A small share of clonotypes occurred in both CD4 and CD8 compartments, likely arising from convergent recombination.

The receptor was isolated from a man between 18 and 29 years old who received the YFV17D yellow fever vaccine. The material was PBMCs, obtained 15 days after the yellow fever booster vaccination. The V and J segments used are TRBV4-1 and TRBJ2-7, with TRBD1 as a weak D call on 7 bases. The DNA sequence reads TGCGCCAGCAGCCTCAGGGGGGAAACCCCCTACGAGCAGTACTTC. Its protein product is CASSLRGETPYEQYF.